These T cell receptor beta chains were read from a single sample in a study of tumor-infiltrating lymphocytes in primary liver carcinoma. One entry per CDR3 protein, called by TCRdb with MiXCR from the multiplex PCR reads. The sample contains about 50,000 distinct CDR3 sequences, 60% to 80% of which appear only once. Material for sequencing was liver tumor tissue from sampling region 5. The origin of the receptors is a man aged 40-49 years with primary liver carcinoma and hepatitis B virus infection. CDR3s leave out the opening cysteine and the closing phenylalanine or tryptophan. The order of the fields is V gene, CDR3 protein.

>TRBV5-1
ASTTGVAEDTQY
>TRBV7-3
ASSLAGGTDMQY
>TRBV5-1
ASSPGLAGVQGKQF
>TRBV29-1
SVEGGQQY
>TRBV20-1
SARDLAGAGGTQY
>TRBV6-5
VSNYEIATNEKLF
>TRBV5-4
ASSLRSSWSEQY
>TRBV4-2
ARSQEAGGHNEQF
>TRBV4-1
ASNRAVAGELF
>TRBV11-1
ASSLYRSAGGSYNEQL
>TRBV11-2
ASSLGRLEGDTQY
>TRBV30
FWSRPGSESYNEQF
>TRBV5-1
ASMAGGAAYNDQF
>TRBV20-1
SATNPEHINQPQH
>TRBV7-8
ASSLGFGRRYEQF
>TRBV6-6
ASTTGGANTGELF
>TRBV10-3
ASRDWDTVAL
>TRBV29-1
IVEDPGGSPYEQY
>TRBV6-2/TRBV6-3
PSSYLIVGNEQL
>TRBV7-8
ASSFTRGRETQY
>TRBV4-3
ASSPLAGDTRY
>TRBV29-1
SVSGQGHYEKLF
>TRBV12-3/TRBV12-4
ASSVGGYGYT
>TRBV12-3/TRBV12-4
ASSLKQETQY
>TRBV7-8
TSRLTGDNQPQH
>TRBV29-1
SVQRPTGVTGNEQF
>TRBV7-9
ASSPQRETFGDTQY
>TRBV6-6
ASSSPQSYNSPLH
>TRBV6-5
ASKRTGGTDTLY
>TRBV20-1
SARHWAGGYT
>TRBV11-3
ASSPGGGHTDTRY
>TRBV28
ASSLRESSYNEQF